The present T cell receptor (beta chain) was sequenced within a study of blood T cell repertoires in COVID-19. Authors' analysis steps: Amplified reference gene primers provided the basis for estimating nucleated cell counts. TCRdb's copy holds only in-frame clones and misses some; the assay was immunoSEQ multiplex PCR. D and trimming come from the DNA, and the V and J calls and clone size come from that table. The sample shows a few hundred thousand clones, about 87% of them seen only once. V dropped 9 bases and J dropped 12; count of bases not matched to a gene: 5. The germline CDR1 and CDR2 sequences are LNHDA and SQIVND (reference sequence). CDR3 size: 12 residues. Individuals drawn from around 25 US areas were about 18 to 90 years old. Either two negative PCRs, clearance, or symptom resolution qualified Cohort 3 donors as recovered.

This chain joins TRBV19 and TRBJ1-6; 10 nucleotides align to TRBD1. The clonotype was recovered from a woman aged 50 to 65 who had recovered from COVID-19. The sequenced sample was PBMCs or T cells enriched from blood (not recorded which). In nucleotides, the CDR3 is TGTGCCAGCCGACAGGGGGCTAGACCCCTCCACTTT. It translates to CASRQGARPLHF.